The source of this TCR beta chain is a study of T cells in Graves' hyperthyroidism and ophthalmopathy. There are many counts of this clonotype. RNA transcripts gave rise to amplified TCR beta CDR3 regions. Researchers ran a first-round RT-PCR on the TCR CDR3 using the HTBI primer set. TCRdb analysed the multiplex PCR reads with MiXCR anew, one entry per CDR3 protein. This table has around 200,000 distinct CDR3 sequences, over 15% appearing once. Material: blood. The clonotype comes from a woman in her 50s with Graves' hyperthyroidism.

CDR3 sequence: CASSLTDTYGYTF. The CDR3 DNA follows: TGCGCCAGCAGCTTAACGGATACCTATGGCTACACCTTC. The genes are TRBV5-1 and TRBJ1-2; the D is unclear. The V end was cut by 2 bases, the J end by 4 bases, with 9 bases between. This CDR3 has 13 residues. Germline CDR1 and CDR2: SGHRS and YFSETQ.